This T cell receptor (beta chain) was recovered during a study of spatial heterogeneity in lung cancer. Looking at the study overall: A consistent excess of beta-chain over alpha-chain sequences was detected.

The germline CDR1 and CDR2 sequences are MNHEY and SVGEGT. The CDR3 has 14 amino acids. V shed 5 bases and J shed 7 bases, with 15 bases lying between them. Sample time point: blood at routine non-recurrence follow-up after resection. The authors sequenced whole RNA from tumor, nontumor lung or frozen PBMC without sorting. Using its own MiXCR run on the 5' RACE reads, TCRdb lists one record per CDR3 protein. The sample lists 25,000 or so distinct CDR3 sequences, 4.5% to 7.5% seen once, with under 25% in the top ten. This clonotype was observed at least ten times. The genes are TRBV6-2 or TRBV6-3 and TRBJ2-1, with D perhaps TRBD1 or TRBD2 (5 bases each). The sequence was collected from a male donor with early-stage non-small cell lung cancer. Here the sequenced sample was PBMCs, taken at follow-up. CDR3: CASSTILEGNEQFF. In DNA, the CDR3 is TGTGCCAGCAGTACCATCCTCGAGGGGAATGAGCAGTTCTTC.